The source of this TCR beta chain is a study of blood T cell repertoires in COVID-19. Across the study: PBMCs, B-cell-depleted T cells, or T cells were the source of the cDNA or gDNA that made up the material.

Here immunoSEQ multiplex PCR was the method, and the copy in TCRdb shows in-frame clones only, minus some. This sample has about 300,000 clones; roughly 86% occur once, and the top ten carry 2.9%. Enrollees, 18 to 89 years old, lived in 20 to 25 US areas. Sequenced material: PBMCs or T cells enriched from blood (not recorded which). This clonotype originated in a woman in her fifties or sixties who had been exposed to COVID-19.

CDR3 region: CASSLAPGVRGRASNSPLHF. CDR3 sequence (DNA): TGTGCCAGCAGTTTGGCCCCCGGGGTCAGGGGGCGCGCCTCTAATTCACCCCTCCACTTT. The gene calls are TRBV28 and TRBJ1-6; TRBD1 matches at 8 bases. Germline CDR1 and CDR2: MDHEN and SYDVKM. The CDR3 is 20 residues long. The trim removed 3 bases at V and 6 bases at J, leaving 19 bases unmatched.